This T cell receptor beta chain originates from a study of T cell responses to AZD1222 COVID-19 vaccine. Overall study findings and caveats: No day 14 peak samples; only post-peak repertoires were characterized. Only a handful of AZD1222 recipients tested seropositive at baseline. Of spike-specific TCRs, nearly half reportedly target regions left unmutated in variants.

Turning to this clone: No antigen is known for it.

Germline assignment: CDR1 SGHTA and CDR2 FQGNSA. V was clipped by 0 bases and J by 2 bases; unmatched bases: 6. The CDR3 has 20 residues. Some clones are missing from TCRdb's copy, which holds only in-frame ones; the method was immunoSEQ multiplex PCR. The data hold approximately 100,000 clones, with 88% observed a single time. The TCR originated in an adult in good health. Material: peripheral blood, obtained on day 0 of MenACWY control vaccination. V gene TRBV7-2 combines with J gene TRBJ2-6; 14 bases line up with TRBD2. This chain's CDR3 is CASSLAGLAGGSPGANVLTF. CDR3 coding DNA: TGTGCCAGCAGCTTAGCCGGACTAGCGGGAGGTTCCCCTGGGGCCAACGTCCTGACTTTC.